Below are 23 T cell receptor beta chains sequenced from a single sample in a study of identical twins. TCRdb reprocessed the 5' RACE reads with MiXCR, giving one entry per CDR3 protein. The profile shows approximately 500,000 distinct CDR3 sequences, 20% to 30% of them singletons. These records were also assigned to another study, of T cells expressing NK-cell markers.

The specimen was CD4+ T cells sorted from blood. The origin of the receptors is a woman aged 18-29 years in good health.

This clonotype occurred a few times. V is TRBV5-1 and J is TRBJ2-5; 7 nucleotides align to TRBD2. CDR1 is SGHRS and CDR2 is YFSETQ in the germline V gene. J lost 4 bases, V lost 4 bases, and 10 bases had no gene match. This CDR3 has 15 residues. CDR3 in DNA: TGCGCCAGCAGCGTCGGGGGGAACGGAGGAGAGACCCAGTACTTC. This codes for CASSVGGNGGETQYF.

CDR3 protein: CASSPRYVAGGYNEQFF. The CDR3 bases are TGTGCCAGCAGCCCTAGATACGTAGCGGGGGGATACAATGAGCAGTTCTTC. This sequence joins TRBV9 and TRBJ2-1, with 10 bases lining up with TRBD2. V was pared by 4 bases and J by 4 bases, with 11 bases of the junction left unmatched. The CDR3 runs 17 residues. The germline V gene encodes CDR1 SGDLS and CDR2 YYNGEE.

This clonotype has more than one count but fewer than ten. The CDR3 sequence: CSALGPGYEQYF. CDR3 bases: TGCAGTGCCCTGGGCCCGGGCTACGAGCAGTACTTC. This rearrangement joins TRBV20-1 to TRBJ2-7; no definite D call. Trimming removed 6 bases from V and 3 bases from J, with 12 bases in between. The CDR3 is 12 amino acids. Germline V CDR1 and CDR2: DFQATT, SNEGSKA (reference sequence).

V is TRBV2 and J is TRBJ2-1; 9 bases match TRBD1. The V gene end was trimmed by 6 bases and the J gene end by 6 bases; junction bases not matched to a gene: 9. CDR1 is SNHLY, CDR2 FYNNEI, per germline. This CDR3 is built from 15 residues. The CDR3 sequence is CASRDPGQGGNEQFF. The CDR3 DNA reads as TGTGCCAGCAGAGACCCGGGACAGGGAGGCAATGAGCAGTTCTTC.

This chain links TRBV5-1 with TRBJ2-5; a possible D gene is TRBD2 (5 bases). From germline, CDR1 is SGHRS and CDR2 YFSETQ. There are 15 residues in the CDR3. Trimming cost V 2 bases and J 1 base, with 12 bases left between them. Here the CDR3 DNA reads TGCGCCAGCAGCTTAGGAACGGGGATCCAAGAGACCCAGTACTTC. It codes for CASSLGTGIQETQYF.

The chain recombines TRBV12-3 or TRBV12-4 with TRBJ2-2, with D perhaps matching TRBD2 (5 bases). Trimming took off 7 bases at V and 8 bases at J, with 8 bases between the two ends. The CDR3 totals 11 residues. CDR3 sequence: CASKTKGELFF. CDR3 nucleotide sequence: TGTGCCAGCAAGACTAAGGGGGAGCTGTTTTTT.

The genes are TRBV6-2 or TRBV6-3 and TRBJ2-5, with D perhaps assigned TRBD1 or TRBD2 (5 bases each). Deletions cut 2 bases from V and 7 bases from J, with 11 bases between. This CDR3 comprises 13 residues. Germline V gene data show CDR1 as MNHEY and CDR2 as SVGEGT. This CDR3 reads CASSYGGPGTQYF. In DNA form, the CDR3 reads TGTGCCAGCAGTTACGGGGGTCCGGGGACCCAGTACTTC.

The chain links TRBV12-5 to TRBJ1-2, with D hard to call. V lost 0 bases, J lost 9 bases, and 11 bases lay in between. Germline V gene lookup returns CDR1 LGHNT and CDR2 FRNRAP. This CDR3 contains 13 residues. The DNA of the CDR3 is TGTGCTAGTGGTTTGGTACGCGGGGTGAGCTACACCTTC. Translating it yields CASGLVRGVSYTF.

This clonotype was seen a few times. Here the CDR3 reads CASSRTGNQETQYF. Here the CDR3 DNA reads TGTGCCAGCAGCCGTACAGGGAACCAAGAGACCCAGTACTTC. This chain uses TRBV5-6 with TRBJ2-5; D possibly corresponds to TRBD1 (6 bases). This CDR3 is built from 14 residues. The V end was cut by 4 bases, the J end by 0 bases, with 10 bases between. Germline values: CDR1 SGHDT, CDR2 YYEEEE. The complete variable domain, with remaining parts taken from reference TRBV5-6 and TRBJ2-5, reads DAGVTQSPTHLIKTRGQQVTLRCSPKSGHDTVSWYQQALGQGPQFIFQYYEEEERQRGNFPDRFSGHQFPNYSSELNVNALLLGDSALYLCASSRTGNQETQYFGPGTRLLVL.

This sequence joins TRBV19 and TRBJ1-2; D is unclear. V was trimmed by 6 bases and J by 0 bases, leaving 5 bases between them. Germline values: CDR1 LNHDA, CDR2 SQIVND (reference sequence). The CDR3 contains 12 residues. The CDR3 region has the DNA TGTGCCAGTAGACCACCTAACTATGGCTACACCTTC. Its protein is CASRPPNYGYTF.

V gene TRBV12-3 or TRBV12-4 combines with J gene TRBJ2-4; possibly TRBD2 for D (6 bases). V gave up 3 bases and J gave up 0 bases, with 12 bases separating them. This CDR3 has 16 amino acids. The CDR3 DNA sequence: TGTGCCAGCAGTTTCGGAGGGTTTAGAGCCAAAAACATTCAGTACTTC. The encoded protein is CASSFGGFRAKNIQYF.

In this sample, this clonotype turned up a few times. The chain recombines TRBV7-8 with TRBJ2-1; 8 bases are shared with TRBD2. V dropped 2 bases and J dropped 8; count of bases not matched to a gene: 20. The CDR3 loop spans 19 amino acids. The V gene's germline CDR1 is SGHVS and CDR2 FQNEAQ. As DNA, the CDR3 is TGTGCCAGCAGCTTAAGACGGGTCCTAGCGGGTCCGCTCGGGCATGAGCAGTTCTTC. Its protein is CASSLRRVLAGPLGHEQFF.

This chain connects TRBV5-1 to TRBJ2-2, with unresolved D. The CDR3 totals 13 residues. V lost 3 bases and J 10 bases, leaving 13 bases between the germline ends. The germline gives CDR1 SGHRS, CDR2 YFSETQ. The CDR3 sequence: CASSSSRSQELFF. CDR3 DNA sequence: TGCGCCAGCAGCTCGTCCAGAAGTCAGGAGCTGTTTTTT.

The chain uses TRBV29-1 and TRBJ1-1; 7 nucleotides agree with TRBD1. Germline assignment: CDR1 SQVTM and CDR2 ANQGSEA. The CDR3 spans 13 residues. V dropped 5 bases and J dropped 5; count of bases not matched to a gene: 8. Here the CDR3 reads CSVSTGRVTEAFF. CDR3 DNA sequence: TGCAGCGTTTCGACAGGGAGAGTGACTGAAGCTTTCTTT.

This chain connects TRBV9 to TRBJ2-1; TRBD1 aligns across 8 bases. V dropped 8 bases and J dropped 0; count of bases not matched to a gene: 4. The CDR3 extends over 14 amino acids. Germline CDR1 reads SGDLS; CDR2 reads YYNGEE. CDR3 amino acids: CASGGQVSYNEQFF. As DNA, the CDR3 is TGTGCCAGTGGGGGACAGGTCTCCTACAATGAGCAGTTCTTC.

This clonotype was recorded a few times. J is TRBJ2-1 and V is TRBV7-7; a weak D match, TRBD1 (5 bases). CDR1 and CDR2 from the germline V gene are SSHAT and FNYEAQ (reference sequence). V was trimmed by 4 bases and J by 8 bases, leaving 9 bases between them. This CDR3 is built from 12 residues. In nucleotides, the CDR3 is TGTGCCAGCAGCTATCAGGGCGATGAGCAGTTCTTC. Residues: CASSYQGDEQFF.

This clonotype occurred a few times. This chain links TRBV20-1 with TRBJ2-3; 13 nucleotides match TRBD2. Trimming cost V 5 bases and J 0 bases; bases outside gene matches: 5. CDR1 DFQATT and CDR2 SNEGSKA come from the germline V gene (reference sequence). The length of the CDR3 is 16 residues. The CDR3 spells CSAAGLAGTSTDTQYF. The CDR3 DNA follows: TGCAGTGCTGCGGGACTAGCGGGGACTAGCACAGATACGCAGTATTTT.

The chain couples TRBV11-2 to TRBJ1-5, with D unclear. Germline V gene data show CDR1 as SGHAT and CDR2 as FQNNGV. This CDR3 has 12 residues. V dropped 2 bases and J dropped 7 bases, with 6 bases sitting between them. The CDR3 sequence: CASSLNGQPQHF. The CDR3 DNA follows: TGTGCCAGCAGCTTAAACGGACAGCCCCAGCATTTT. Together with reference TRBV11-2 and TRBJ1-5, the CDR3 gives the full variable domain: EAGVAQSPRYKIIEKRQSVAFWCNPISGHATLYWYQQILGQGPKLLIQFQNNGVVDDSQLPKDRFSAERLKGVDSTLKIQPAKLEDSAVYLCASSLNGQPQHFGDGTRLSIL.

This clonotype was seen only a few times. The genes are TRBV20-1 and TRBJ2-1; 11 bases agree with TRBD2. This CDR3 is 15 amino acids long. CDR1 and CDR2 from the germline V gene are DFQATT and SNEGSKA (reference sequence). With V trimmed by 0 bases and J by 7 bases, 5 bases remained unmatched. Here the CDR3 reads CSARDSASGRNEQFF. CDR3 nucleotide sequence: TGCAGTGCTAGAGATTCGGCTAGCGGGAGGAATGAGCAGTTCTTC.

This clonotype appeared a few times. The genes are TRBV7-9 and TRBJ2-1; D is possibly TRBD2 (6 bases). CDR1 and CDR2 from the germline V gene are SEHNR and FQNEAQ (reference sequence). Trimming took off 2 bases at V and 8 bases at J, with 13 bases between the two ends. The CDR3 covers 14 residues. CDR3 nucleotide sequence: TGTGCCAGCAGCTTATCTGCTAGCGTCGATGAGCAGTTCTTC. Amino acids: CASSLSASVDEQFF.

The genes are TRBV20-1 and TRBJ2-7; no clear D gene. Between the trimmed V and J ends, which lost 7 bases and 3 bases, there was a span of 10 bases. The CDR3 loop spans 11 amino acids. Germline lookup yields CDR1 DFQATT and CDR2 SNEGSKA (reference sequence). CDR3 in amino acids: CSGVKGYEQYF. The CDR3 region has the DNA TGCAGTGGTGTCAAGGGCTACGAGCAGTACTTC.

The V and J genes are TRBV5-1 and TRBJ2-7; 9 nucleotides match TRBD2. Germline V gives CDR1 SGHRS, CDR2 YFSETQ. After removal of 6 bases from V and 2 bases from J, the junction contained 6 bases not matched to a gene. This CDR3 region has 14 residues. CDR3: CASMGAGGTYEQYF. The CDR3 DNA follows: TGCGCCAGCATGGGAGCGGGAGGAACCTACGAGCAGTACTTC.

This clonotype has a single count. The chain links TRBV18 to TRBJ2-1; TRBD2 agrees at 8 bases. The V gene end was trimmed by 3 bases and the J gene end by 3 bases; junction bases not matched to a gene: 22. The CDR3 length is 21 residues. Looked up from germline, CDR1 is KGHSH and CDR2 is LQKENI. CDR3 region: CASSPPSWLSGSSGVYNEQFF. CDR3 coding DNA: TGTGCCAGCTCACCCCCCTCGTGGTTAAGCGGGAGTTCCGGGGTCTACAATGAGCAGTTCTTC.